The 8 T cell receptor beta chains below all came from one sample that was sequenced in a study of T cells in tumors after PD-1 blockade. Libraries were prepared by immunoSEQ multiplex PCR; TCRdb keeps only in-frame clonotypes and omits some of them. This table has approximately 45,000 clones, 79% appearing once. The sample consisted of PBMCs, taken before anti-PD-1 therapy. The receptors stem from a human donor with advanced basal cell or squamous cell carcinoma (not recorded which).

V usage is TRBV18 and J usage is TRBJ2-2; unclear D gene. Germline CDR1 and CDR2: KGHSH and LQKENI. This CDR3 has 14 residues. Trimming left V 3 bases short and J 1 base short, with 6 bases between. CDR3 nucleotide sequence: TGTGCCAGCTCACCCGCACAGAACACCGGGGAGCTGTTTTTT. Protein: CASSPAQNTGELFF.

The chain uses TRBV7-9 and TRBJ2-7; TRBD2 matches at 15 bases. Trimming removed 5 bases from V and 0 bases from J; junction bases left unmatched: 11. Per the germline V gene, CDR1 is SEHNR and CDR2 is FQNEAQ (reference sequence). The CDR3 loop spans 19 amino acids. CDR3 coding DNA: TGTGCCAGCAGCCGGGGCGGACTAGCGGGAGGGTCGAGCTCCTACGAGCAGTACTTC. Protein: CASSRGGLAGGSSSYEQYF.

The rearrangement uses TRBV6-5 and TRBJ2-7; perhaps D is TRBD1 or TRBD2 (6 bases each). The germline V gene encodes CDR1 MNHEY and CDR2 SVGAGI. This CDR3 has 15 residues. Trimming left V 2 bases short and J 5 bases short, with 16 bases between. This CDR3 is CASSYTGGSGDEQYF. The CDR3 DNA reads TGTGCCAGCAGTTACACCGGGGGCTCGGGTGACGAGCAGTACTTC.

The chain combines TRBV28 with TRBJ2-1, with 7 bases aligning to TRBD1. This CDR3 region has 18 residues. Germline V gene sequence: CDR1 MDHEN, CDR2 SYDVKM. V lost 8 bases, J lost 0 bases, and 16 bases stayed unmatched. CDR3 bases: TGTGCCAGCCCCCCCCGGGCCTATACAGGGGTCTCCTACAATGAGCAGTTCTTC. Protein: CASPPRAYTGVSYNEQFF.

The chain links TRBV13 to TRBJ2-1; D perhaps matches TRBD2 (6 bases). The CDR3 runs 15 residues. Germline values: CDR1 PRHDT, CDR2 FYEKMQ (reference sequence). V shed 5 bases and J shed 9 bases, with 20 bases lying between them. The CDR3 coding sequence is TGTGCCAGCAGCATAGCTGGGGCGGGAAGAGGTGAGCAGTTCTTC. Translated: CASSIAGAGRGEQFF.

The rearrangement joins TRBV2 to TRBJ2-1; 14 positions match TRBD2. The CDR3 totals 17 residues. With V trimmed by 5 bases and J by 6 bases, 9 bases remained unmatched. In germline, CDR1 is SNHLY, CDR2 FYNNEI. The CDR3 here is CASSLTSGGAVINEQFF. For the CDR3, the DNA is TGTGCCAGCAGTCTGACTAGCGGGGGGGCTGTTATCAATGAGCAGTTCTTC. The entire variable domain, with the rest obtained from reference TRBV2 and TRBJ2-1, is as follows: EPEVTQTPSHQVTQMGQEVILRCVPISNHLYFYWYRQILGQKVEFLVSFYNNEISEKSEIFDDQFSVERPDGSNFTLKIRSTKLEDSAMYFCASSLTSGGAVINEQFFGPGTRLTVL.

The rearrangement uses TRBV6-5 and TRBJ2-7, with 9 bases aligning to TRBD1. The CDR3 has 16 amino acids. The V and J ends lost 0 bases and 0 bases, in that order; junction bases with no gene match: 3. Germline loops: CDR1 MNHEY, CDR2 SVGAGI. CDR3 loop: CASSYSRTGDSYEQYF. The DNA for the CDR3 is TGTGCCAGCAGTTACTCTCGGACAGGGGACTCCTACGAGCAGTACTTC.

V and J are TRBV28 and TRBJ1-5; possible D gene TRBD1, 5 bases. The V gene lost 7 bases and the J gene lost 3 bases, with 19 bases spanning the gap. The CDR3 runs to 16 residues. CDR1 and CDR2 (germline): MDHEN, SYDVKM. Here the CDR3 reads CASTYSRGEDNQPQHF. In DNA, the CDR3 is TGTGCCAGCACCTACTCCCGGGGGGAGGACAATCAGCCCCAGCATTTT.